The 7 T cell receptor beta chains below were found in one sample sequenced in a study of T cell responses to AZD1222 COVID-19 vaccine. TCRdb's copy holds only in-frame clones and misses some; the assay was immunoSEQ multiplex PCR. The table shows roughly 91,000 clones, with about 88% occurring only once. The sequences come from peripheral blood, collected on day 0 of AZD1222 vaccination. Receptor source: an adult in good health.

The V gene is TRBV27, the J gene TRBJ1-2; D remains ambiguous. Between the trimmed V and J ends, which lost 2 bases and 2 bases, there was a span of 6 bases. The CDR3 is 13 amino acids. Looked up from germline, CDR1 is MNHEY and CDR2 is SMNVEV (reference sequence). CDR3 nucleotides: TGTGCCAGCAGTTTAGCCCACAACTATGGCTACACCTTC. Residues: CASSLAHNYGYTF.

The chain employs TRBV11-2 and TRBJ1-1; D perhaps matches TRBD1 (6 bases). Trimming took off 6 bases at V and 6 bases at J, with 8 bases between the two ends. The CDR3 covers 11 residues. Germline V gene data show CDR1 as SGHAT and CDR2 as FQNNGV. The CDR3, as DNA: TGTGCCAGCAGTTACAGGGCTGAAGCTTTCTTT. This sequence encodes CASSYRAEAFF.

The chain employs TRBV19 and TRBJ2-2; 8 bases are a match to TRBD1. The CDR3 runs to 16 residues. The V gene end was trimmed by 5 bases and the J gene end by 4 bases; junction bases not matched to a gene: 9. CDR1 and CDR2 from the germline V gene are LNHDA and SQIVND (reference sequence). The CDR3 nucleotides read TGTGCCAGTAGTGCCCGACAGGGGAGGACCACCGGGGAGCTGTTTTTT. This encodes CASSARQGRTTGELFF.

The CDR3 bases are TGTGCCAGCAGCTCCCAGTTGTCCTACGAGCAGTACTTC. Its translation: CASSSQLSYEQYF. This sequence joins TRBV7-2 and TRBJ2-7; D is unclear. CDR3 length: 13 residues. The V gene's germline CDR1 is SGHTA and CDR2 FQGNSA. The V end lost 4 bases, the J end lost 1 base, and 8 bases lay between the germline ends.

This rearrangement joins TRBV2 to TRBJ2-5; no reliable D call. The CDR3 extends over 12 amino acids. The germline gives CDR1 SNHLY, CDR2 FYNNEI. V lost 8 bases and J lost 2, with 9 bases in between. The CDR3 spells CASLSAQETQYF. Here the CDR3 DNA reads TGTGCCAGCCTTTCAGCGCAAGAGACCCAGTACTTC.

This sequence joins TRBV6-5 and TRBJ1-3; 7 bases agree with TRBD1. CDR1 is MNHEY, CDR2 SVGAGI, per germline. Trimming removed 6 bases from V and 0 bases from J; junction bases left unmatched: 5. The length of the CDR3 is 15 residues. CDR3 nucleotide sequence: TGTGCCAGCAGCCGGACAGGCCACTCTGGAAACACCATATATTTT. It specifies CASSRTGHSGNTIYF.

This clone was seen once. V and J are TRBV7-8 and TRBJ2-7, with 8 nucleotides matching TRBD2. This CDR3 has 14 residues. CDR1 SGHVS and CDR2 FQNEAQ come from the germline V gene. Trimming cost V 7 bases and J 0 bases; bases outside gene matches: 5. CDR3 protein: CASNRAGVSYEQYF. CDR3 DNA sequence: TGTGCCAGCAACCGAGCGGGAGTCTCCTACGAGCAGTACTTC.